The 5 T cell receptor beta chains below come from one sample, sequenced in a study of blood T cell repertoires in COVID-19. Profiled with immunoSEQ multiplex PCR; TCRdb holds only in-frame clones, not every one. The table includes 140,000 to 150,000 clones, around four fifths detected once. The material sequenced was peripheral blood. These receptors came from a woman aged 40 to 50 with active or convalescent COVID-19.

The rearrangement uses TRBV6-6 and TRBJ1-1; the match to TRBD1 covers 9 bases. The CDR3 has 13 residues. V dropped 5 bases and J dropped 5; count of bases not matched to a gene: 3. Germline loops: CDR1 MNHNY, CDR2 SVGAGI (reference sequence). DNA of the CDR3: TGTGCCAGCAGTCCACAGGGGGCGACTGAAGCTTTCTTT. This translates into CASSPQGATEAFF.

The chain combines TRBV6-1 with TRBJ1-1; D is possibly TRBD1 (5 bases). Germline V gene lookup returns CDR1 MNHNS and CDR2 SASEGT. The CDR3 is 17 residues long. Between the trimmed V and J ends, which lost 4 bases and 0 bases, there was a span of 18 bases. CDR3 protein: CASSAKTIGQMNTEAFF. Written as DNA, the CDR3 is TGTGCCAGCAGTGCCAAGACAATAGGACAAATGAACACTGAAGCTTTCTTT.

This chain uses TRBV6-5 with TRBJ1-5; D gene uncertain. Germline loops: CDR1 MNHEY, CDR2 SVGAGI. This CDR3 has 15 amino acids. V was shortened by 0 bases and J by 1 base, with 7 bases between the two germline ends. The CDR3 here is CASSYSGRSNQPQHF. In nucleotides, the CDR3 is TGTGCCAGCAGTTACTCAGGGAGGAGCAATCAGCCCCAGCATTTT.

The genes are TRBV18 and TRBJ1-6; the D gene is possibly TRBD1 (5 bases). CDR1 KGHSH and CDR2 LQKENI come from the germline V gene. The ends were cut back, 3 bases at V and 7 bases at J, with 13 bases in the middle. CDR3 length: 15 amino acids. The CDR3 spells CASSPQGPANSPLHF. CDR3 sequence (DNA): TGTGCCAGCTCACCCCAGGGCCCCGCCAATTCACCCCTCCACTTT.

The V call is TRBV5-1, the J call TRBJ2-5; a weak D match, TRBD1 (5 bases). Trimming took 4 bases from V and 2 from J, leaving 9 bases between them. This CDR3 spans 13 amino acids. The germline V gene has CDR1 SGHRS and CDR2 YFSETQ. The DNA for the CDR3 is TGCGCCAGCAGCCGGACACCACAAGAGACCCAGTACTTC. Its protein product is CASSRTPQETQYF.